This T cell receptor (beta chain) was captured by sequencing in a study of T cells in Graves' hyperthyroidism and ophthalmopathy. Diagnoses rested on clinical symptoms, serum thyroxine and TRAb, thyroid ultrasound and orbital computed tomography. The CDR3 covers 15 residues. From germline, CDR1 is SGHDN and CDR2 FVKESK. Unmatched junction bases numbered 11, after V lost 5 bases and J lost 7 bases. Using RNA transcripts as the source, TCR beta CDR3 regions were amplified. The HTBI primer set was used in a first-round RT-PCR of the TCR CDR3. TCRdb recomputed calls from the multiplex PCR reads with MiXCR, one row per CDR3 protein. The data show about 640,000 distinct CDR3 sequences, more than 14% seen once.

This chain joins TRBV14 and TRBJ2-7, with 10 bases matching TRBD1. The sample was blood. This TCR came from a woman between 50 and 59 years old with Graves' ophthalmopathy. The chain's CDR3 is CASSLSGTGEEEQYF. The CDR3 nucleotides read TGTGCCAGCAGCTTGTCCGGGACAGGGGAGGAGGAGCAGTACTTC.